Sequencing of this T cell receptor beta chain was carried out in a study of PD-1 blockade in classical Hodgkin lymphoma. On this clone itself: Antigen specificity is unknown.

Time point noted: cycle 4 day 1 (C4D1), after more than five weeks of nivolumab. Every single patient, without exception, relapsed after autologous stem cell transplantation, and brentuximab vedotin exposure varied. Thawed PBMCs yielded CD4+ T cells through magnetic negative selection. The data were produced by immunoSEQ multiplex PCR, yet TCRdb's version contains in-frame clones alone and is incomplete. The sample includes fewer than 35,000 clones, roughly four fifths of them seen just once. The CDR3 runs 12 residues. Germline V lookup: CDR1 PRHDT, CDR2 FYEKMQ (reference sequence). The V end was cut by 3 bases, the J end by 0 bases, with 3 bases between. Overall study results and limits: Anyone who began nivolumab under 1 year after ASCT was excluded. Reports described newly diagnosed patients as having lower baseline TCR diversity than healthy donors. CD4+ TCR diversity climbed significantly by C4D1, unlike CD8+ TCR diversity.

This rearrangement joins TRBV13 to TRBJ2-7; D is undetermined. This clonotype was sampled from a human donor with classical Hodgkin lymphoma. The specimen comprised CD4+ T cells from blood, sampled before the fourth cycle of nivolumab. CDR3 in DNA: TGTGCCAGCAGCTTCGGCTCCTACGAGCAGTACTTC. Translating gives CASSFGSYEQYF.